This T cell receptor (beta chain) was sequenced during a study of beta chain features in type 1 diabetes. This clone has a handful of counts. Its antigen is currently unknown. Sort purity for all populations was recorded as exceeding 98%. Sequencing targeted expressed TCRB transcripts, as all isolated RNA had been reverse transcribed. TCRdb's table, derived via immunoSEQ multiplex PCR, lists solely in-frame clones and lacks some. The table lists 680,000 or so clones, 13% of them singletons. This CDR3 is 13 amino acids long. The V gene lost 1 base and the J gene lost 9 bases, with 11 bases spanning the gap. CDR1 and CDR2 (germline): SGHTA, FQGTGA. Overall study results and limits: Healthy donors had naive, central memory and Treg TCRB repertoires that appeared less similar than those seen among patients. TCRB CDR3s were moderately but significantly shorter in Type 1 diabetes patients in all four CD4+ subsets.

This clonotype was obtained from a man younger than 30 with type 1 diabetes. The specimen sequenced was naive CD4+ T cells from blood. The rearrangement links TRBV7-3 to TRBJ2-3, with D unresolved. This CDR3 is CASSLKGSGTQYF. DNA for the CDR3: TGTGCCAGCAGCTTAAAGGGCTCCGGAACGCAGTATTTT.